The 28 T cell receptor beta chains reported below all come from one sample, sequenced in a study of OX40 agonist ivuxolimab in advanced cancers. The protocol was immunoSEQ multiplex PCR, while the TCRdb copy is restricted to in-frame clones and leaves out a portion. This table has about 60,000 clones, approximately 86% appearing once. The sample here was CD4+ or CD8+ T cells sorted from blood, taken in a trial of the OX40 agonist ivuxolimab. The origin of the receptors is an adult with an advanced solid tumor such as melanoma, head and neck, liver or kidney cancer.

The CDR3 sequence: CASSESGSYGYTF. The CDR3 bases are TGTGCCAGCAGCGAGAGTGGGTCCTATGGCTACACCTTC. V is TRBV2 and J is TRBJ1-2; D is undetermined. The ends were cut back, 6 bases at V and 4 bases at J, with 12 bases in the middle. The CDR3 totals 13 residues. CDR1 SNHLY and CDR2 FYNNEI come from the germline V gene.

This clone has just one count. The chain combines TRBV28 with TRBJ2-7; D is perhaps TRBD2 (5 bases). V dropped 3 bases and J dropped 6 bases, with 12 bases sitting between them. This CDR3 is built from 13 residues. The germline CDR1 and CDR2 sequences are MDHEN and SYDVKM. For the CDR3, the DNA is TGTGCCAGCAGTTTCGGGATCTGGGGCGAGCAGTACTTC. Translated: CASSFGIWGEQYF.

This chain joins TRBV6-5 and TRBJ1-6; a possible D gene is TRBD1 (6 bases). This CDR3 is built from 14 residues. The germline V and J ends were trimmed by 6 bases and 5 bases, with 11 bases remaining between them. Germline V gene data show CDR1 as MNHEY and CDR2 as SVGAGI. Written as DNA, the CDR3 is TGTGCCAGCAGGGACAGCTGGAATAATTCACCCCTCCACTTT. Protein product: CASRDSWNNSPLHF.

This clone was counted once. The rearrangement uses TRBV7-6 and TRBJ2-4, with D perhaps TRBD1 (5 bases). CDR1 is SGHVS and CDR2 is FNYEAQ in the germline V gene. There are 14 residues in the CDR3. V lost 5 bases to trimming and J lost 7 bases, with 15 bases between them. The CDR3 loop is CASSPGSGSNIQYF. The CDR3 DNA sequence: TGTGCCAGCAGCCCCGGATCAGGGTCGAACATTCAGTACTTC.

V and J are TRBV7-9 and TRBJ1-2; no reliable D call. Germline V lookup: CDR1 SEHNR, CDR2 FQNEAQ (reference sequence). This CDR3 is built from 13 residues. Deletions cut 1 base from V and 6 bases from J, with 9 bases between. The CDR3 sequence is CASSLDPWDGYTF. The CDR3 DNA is TGTGCCAGCAGCTTAGATCCGTGGGATGGCTACACCTTC.

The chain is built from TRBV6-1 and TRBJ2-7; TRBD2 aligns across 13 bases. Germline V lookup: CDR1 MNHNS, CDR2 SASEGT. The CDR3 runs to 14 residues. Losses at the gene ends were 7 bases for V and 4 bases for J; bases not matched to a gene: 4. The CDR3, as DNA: TGTGCCAGCACCCTGACTAGCGGGAGGTACGAGCAGTACTTC. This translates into CASTLTSGRYEQYF.

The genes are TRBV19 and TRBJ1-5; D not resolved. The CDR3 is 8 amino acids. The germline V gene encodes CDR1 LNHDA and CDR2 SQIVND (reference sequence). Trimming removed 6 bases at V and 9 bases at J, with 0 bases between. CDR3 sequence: CASRPQHF. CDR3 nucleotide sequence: TGTGCCAGTAGGCCCCAGCATTTT.

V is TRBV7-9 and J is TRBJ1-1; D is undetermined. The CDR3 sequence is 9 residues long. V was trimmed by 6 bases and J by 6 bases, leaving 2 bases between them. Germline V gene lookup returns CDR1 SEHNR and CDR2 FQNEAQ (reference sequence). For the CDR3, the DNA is TGTGCCAGCAGGCCTGAAGCTTTCTTT. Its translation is CASRPEAFF. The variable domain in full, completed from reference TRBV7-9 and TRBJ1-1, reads DTGVSQNPRHKITKRGQNVTFRCDPISEHNRLYWYRQTLGQGPEFLTYFQNEAQLEKSRLLSDRFSAERPKGSFSTLEIQRTEQGDSAMYLCASRPEAFFGQGTRLTVV.

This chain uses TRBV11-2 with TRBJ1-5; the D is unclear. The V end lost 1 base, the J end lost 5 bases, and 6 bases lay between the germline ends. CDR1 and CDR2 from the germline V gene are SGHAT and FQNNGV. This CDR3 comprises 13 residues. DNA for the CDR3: TGTGCCAGCAGCTTAGTCACCCATCAGCCCCAGCATTTT. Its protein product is CASSLVTHQPQHF.

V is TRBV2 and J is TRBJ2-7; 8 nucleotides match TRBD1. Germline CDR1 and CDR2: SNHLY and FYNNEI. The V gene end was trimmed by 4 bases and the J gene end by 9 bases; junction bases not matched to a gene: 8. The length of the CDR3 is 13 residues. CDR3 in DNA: TGTGCCAGCAGTGCCCAGGGGGCTGGAGGGCAGTACTTC. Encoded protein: CASSAQGAGGQYF.

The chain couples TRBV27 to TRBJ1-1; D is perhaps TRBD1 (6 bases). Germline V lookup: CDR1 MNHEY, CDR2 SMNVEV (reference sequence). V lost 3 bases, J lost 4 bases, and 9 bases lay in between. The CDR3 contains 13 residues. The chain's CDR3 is CASSFQGSTEAFF. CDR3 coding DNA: TGTGCCAGCAGTTTTCAGGGGAGCACTGAAGCTTTCTTT.

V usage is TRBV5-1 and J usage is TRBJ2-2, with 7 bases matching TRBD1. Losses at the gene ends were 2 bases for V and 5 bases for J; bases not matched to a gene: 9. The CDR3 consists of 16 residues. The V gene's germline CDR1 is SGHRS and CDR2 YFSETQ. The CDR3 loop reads CASSFVRGRGTGELFF. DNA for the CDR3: TGCGCCAGCAGCTTTGTTAGGGGGCGAGGAACCGGGGAGCTGTTTTTT.

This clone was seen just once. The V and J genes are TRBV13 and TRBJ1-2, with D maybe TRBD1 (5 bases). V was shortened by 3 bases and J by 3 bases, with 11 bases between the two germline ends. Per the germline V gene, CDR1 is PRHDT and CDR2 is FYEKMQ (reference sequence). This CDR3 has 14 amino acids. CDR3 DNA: TGTGCCAGCAGCTTTTATCAGGGTGACTATGGCTACACCTTC. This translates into CASSFYQGDYGYTF.

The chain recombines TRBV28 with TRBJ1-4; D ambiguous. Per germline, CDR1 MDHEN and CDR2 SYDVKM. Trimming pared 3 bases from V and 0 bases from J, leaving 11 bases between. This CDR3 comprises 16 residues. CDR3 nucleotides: TGTGCCAGCAGTTTGGACGGATCCACAACTAATGAAAAACTGTTTTTT. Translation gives CASSLDGSTTNEKLFF.

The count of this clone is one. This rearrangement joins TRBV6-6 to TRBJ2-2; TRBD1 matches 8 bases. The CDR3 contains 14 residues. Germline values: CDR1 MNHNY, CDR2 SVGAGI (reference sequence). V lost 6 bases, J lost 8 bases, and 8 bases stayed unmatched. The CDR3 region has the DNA TGTGCCAGCAGGAGAACAGGGGGATTAGGGGAGCTGTTTTTT. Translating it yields CASRRTGGLGELFF.

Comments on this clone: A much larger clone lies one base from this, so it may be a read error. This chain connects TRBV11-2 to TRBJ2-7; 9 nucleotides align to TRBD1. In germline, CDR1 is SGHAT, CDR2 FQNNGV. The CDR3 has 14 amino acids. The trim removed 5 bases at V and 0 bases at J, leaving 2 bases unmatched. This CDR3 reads CASSRDRDSYEQYF. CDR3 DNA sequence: TGTGCCAGCAGCCGGGACAGGGACTCCTACGAGCAGTACTTC.

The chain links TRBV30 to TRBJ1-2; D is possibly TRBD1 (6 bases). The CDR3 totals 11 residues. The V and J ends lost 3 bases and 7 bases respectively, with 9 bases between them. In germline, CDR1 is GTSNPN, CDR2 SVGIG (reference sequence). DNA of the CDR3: TGTGCCTGGAGGGGGGCCGGTGGCTACACCTTC. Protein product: CAWRGAGGYTF.

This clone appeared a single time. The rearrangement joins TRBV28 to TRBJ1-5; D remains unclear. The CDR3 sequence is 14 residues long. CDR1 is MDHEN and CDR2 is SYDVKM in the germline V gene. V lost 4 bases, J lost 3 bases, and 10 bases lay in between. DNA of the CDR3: TGTGCCAGCAGTTCCCCACCCGCCAATCAGCCCCAGCATTTT. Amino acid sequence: CASSSPPANQPQHF.

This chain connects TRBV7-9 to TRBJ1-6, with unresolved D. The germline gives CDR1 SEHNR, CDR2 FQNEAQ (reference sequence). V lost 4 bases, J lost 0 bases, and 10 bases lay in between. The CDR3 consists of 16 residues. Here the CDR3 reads CASSSSSSSYNSPLHF. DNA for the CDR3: TGTGCCAGCAGCTCCTCAAGCAGCTCCTATAATTCACCCCTCCACTTT.

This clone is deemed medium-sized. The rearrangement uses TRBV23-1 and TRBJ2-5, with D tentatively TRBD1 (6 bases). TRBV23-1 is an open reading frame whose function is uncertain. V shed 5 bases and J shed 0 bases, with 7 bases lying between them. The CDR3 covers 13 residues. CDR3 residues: CASSRDNQETQYF. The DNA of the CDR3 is TGCGCCAGCAGTAGGGACAACCAAGAGACCCAGTACTTC.

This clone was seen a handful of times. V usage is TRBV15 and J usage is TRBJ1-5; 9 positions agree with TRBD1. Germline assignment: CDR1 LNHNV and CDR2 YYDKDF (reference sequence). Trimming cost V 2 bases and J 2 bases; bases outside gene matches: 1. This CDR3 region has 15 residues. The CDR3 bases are TGTGCCACCAGCAGAAGGACAGGGGGCAATCAGCCCCAGCATTTT. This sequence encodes CATSRRTGGNQPQHF.

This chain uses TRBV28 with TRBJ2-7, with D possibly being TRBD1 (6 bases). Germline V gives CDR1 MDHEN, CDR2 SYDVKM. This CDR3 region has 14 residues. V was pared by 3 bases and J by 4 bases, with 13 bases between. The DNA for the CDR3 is TGTGCCAGCAGTTTCTTCCAGGGGTCTTACGAGCAGTACTTC. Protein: CASSFFQGSYEQYF.

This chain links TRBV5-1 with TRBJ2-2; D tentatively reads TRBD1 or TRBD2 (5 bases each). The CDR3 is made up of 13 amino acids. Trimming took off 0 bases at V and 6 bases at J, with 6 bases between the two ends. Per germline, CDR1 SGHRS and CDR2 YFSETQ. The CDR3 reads CASSLVGAGELFF. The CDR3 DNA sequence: TGCGCCAGCAGCTTGGTGGGGGCCGGGGAGCTGTTTTTT.

The CDR3 protein is CASSFWARGRGQPQHF. CDR3 sequence (DNA): TGTGCCAGCAGTTTCTGGGCCAGGGGGCGCGGACAGCCCCAGCATTTT. This rearrangement joins TRBV28 to TRBJ1-5; 8 nucleotides align to TRBD1. J was trimmed by 7 bases and V by 3 bases; bases with no gene match: 11. Germline V gene lookup returns CDR1 MDHEN and CDR2 SYDVKM. The CDR3 has 16 amino acids.

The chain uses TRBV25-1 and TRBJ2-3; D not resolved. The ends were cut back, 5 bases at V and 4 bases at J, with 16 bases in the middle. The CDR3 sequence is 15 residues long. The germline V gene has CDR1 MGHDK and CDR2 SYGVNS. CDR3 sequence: CASSQADNAADTQYF. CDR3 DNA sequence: TGTGCCAGCAGTCAGGCCGACAATGCAGCAGATACGCAGTATTTT.

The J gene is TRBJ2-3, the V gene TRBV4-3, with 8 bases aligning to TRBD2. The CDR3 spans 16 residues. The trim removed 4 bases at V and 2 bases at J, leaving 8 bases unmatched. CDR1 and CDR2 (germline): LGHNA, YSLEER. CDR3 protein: CASSRSPTSDTDTQYF. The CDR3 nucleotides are TGCGCCAGCAGCCGCTCGCCGACTAGCGACACAGATACGCAGTATTTT.

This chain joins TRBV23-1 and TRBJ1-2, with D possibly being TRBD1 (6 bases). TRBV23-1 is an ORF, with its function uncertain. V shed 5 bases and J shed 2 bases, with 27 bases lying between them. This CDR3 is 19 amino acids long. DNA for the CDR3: TGCGCCAGCAGTTCTCATACCCAGGGGCGCCTTGGTCTCAACTATGGCTACACCTTC. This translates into CASSSHTQGRLGLNYGYTF.

CDR3 region: CASSSLYEQYF. The CDR3 nucleotides are TGTGCCAGCAGTTCCCTTTACGAGCAGTACTTC. The chain is built from TRBV27 and TRBJ2-7; D is unclear. The V and J ends lost 4 bases and 4 bases respectively, with 5 bases between them. In germline, CDR1 is MNHEY, CDR2 SMNVEV (reference sequence). The CDR3 covers 11 residues.